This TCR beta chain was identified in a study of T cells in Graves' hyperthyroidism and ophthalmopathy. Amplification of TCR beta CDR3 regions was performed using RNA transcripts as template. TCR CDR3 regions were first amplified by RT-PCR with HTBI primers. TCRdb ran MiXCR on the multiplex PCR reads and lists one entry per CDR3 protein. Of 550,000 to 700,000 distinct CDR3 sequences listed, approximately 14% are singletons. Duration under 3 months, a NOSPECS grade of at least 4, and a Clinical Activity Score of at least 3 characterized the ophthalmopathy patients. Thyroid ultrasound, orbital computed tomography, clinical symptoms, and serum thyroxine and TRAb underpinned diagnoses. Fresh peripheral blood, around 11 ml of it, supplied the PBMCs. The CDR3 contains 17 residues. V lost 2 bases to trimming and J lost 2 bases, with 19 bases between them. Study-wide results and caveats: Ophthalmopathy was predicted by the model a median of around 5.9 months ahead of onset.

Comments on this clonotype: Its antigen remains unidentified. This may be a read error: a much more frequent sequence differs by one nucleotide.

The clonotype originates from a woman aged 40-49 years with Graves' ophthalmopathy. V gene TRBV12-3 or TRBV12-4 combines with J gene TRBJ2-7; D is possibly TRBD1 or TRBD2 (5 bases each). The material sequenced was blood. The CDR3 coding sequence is TGTGCCAGCAGTTTACGGGACGTCGGAAGCCTTACCTACGAGCAGTACTTC. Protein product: CASSLRDVGSLTYEQYF.